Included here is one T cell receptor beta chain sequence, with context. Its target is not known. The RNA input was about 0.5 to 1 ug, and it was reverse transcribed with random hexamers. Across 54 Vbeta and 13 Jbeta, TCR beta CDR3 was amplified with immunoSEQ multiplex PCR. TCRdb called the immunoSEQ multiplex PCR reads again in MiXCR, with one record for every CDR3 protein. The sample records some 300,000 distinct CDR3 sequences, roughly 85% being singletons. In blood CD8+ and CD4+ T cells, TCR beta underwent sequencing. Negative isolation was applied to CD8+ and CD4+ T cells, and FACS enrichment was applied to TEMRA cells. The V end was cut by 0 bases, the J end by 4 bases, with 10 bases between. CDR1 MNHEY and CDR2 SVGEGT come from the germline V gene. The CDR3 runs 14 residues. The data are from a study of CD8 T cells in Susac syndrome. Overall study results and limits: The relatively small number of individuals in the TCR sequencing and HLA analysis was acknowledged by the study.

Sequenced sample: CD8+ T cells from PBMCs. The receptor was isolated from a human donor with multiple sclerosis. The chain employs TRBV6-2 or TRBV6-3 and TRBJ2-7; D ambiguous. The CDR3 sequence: CASSYSTPTYEQYF. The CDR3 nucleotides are TGTGCCAGCAGTTACTCCACCCCCACTTACGAGCAGTACTTC.